This T cell receptor beta chain was retrieved from a study of cytomegalovirus exposure and HLA in healthy donors (dated by TCRdb to 2016 to 2017). Looking at the study overall: An earlier analysis of around 600 of the donors reported approximately 290 Gb of sequence data and around 110 million unique TCR beta sequences from about 179 million T cells. Among some 400 genotyped donors of the cohort, an average of roughly 230,000 unique TCR beta nucleotide sequences was sequenced per donor, of which about 19% were non-productive. Genome-wide SNP genotypes for about three fifths of the roughly 670 donors were used in a later genetic analysis, which treated that subset as a discovery cohort. Alongside the repertoire data, information on donor age, sex, ethnicity and CMV serostatus was compiled. The study aimed to test whether signatures of past pathogen exposure could be identified by cataloging public T cell receptors. A later analysis re-analyzed previously published TCR beta repertoires from several hundred donors and added high-resolution HLA genotyping to study TCR occurrence patterns. HLA typing included class I and class II loci at four-digit resolution. The study combined high-throughput TCR immunosequencing, statistical association of individual TCRs with disease status, and machine learning to predict cytomegalovirus infection status. Rather than using new phenotypic data, the later analysis identified candidate immune exposures from TCR beta sequences and from how often those sequences occurred across donors. Of the approximately 400 genotyped donors, roughly 85% fell in the genetic ancestry cluster associated with self-reported Caucasian donors. The T cell repertoires of about 700 subjects were profiled by immunosequencing and related to cytomegalovirus serostatus. Roughly 5 DR-DQ haplotypes were treated as single units for association and clustering because of strong linkage in the cohort. The number of typed donors differed by locus: roughly 629-640 for A, B, C, DRB1 and DQB1; roughly 510 for DQA1; fewer than 610 for DPA1; and about 450 for DPB1. In an earlier analysis of 587 of the donors, high-throughput TCR beta sequencing was used to judge whether each TCR beta V gene segment behaved as functional or pseudogenic. Every repertoire in the discovery cohort had been generated on one and the same sequencing platform. An early release that covered about 600 HLA-typed donors contained around 300 gigabases of sequencing data and 75 million to 100 million unique TCR sequences. Along with the roughly 670-subject first cohort, a separate validation cohort of roughly 110 different subjects was used.

Note on this clone: What antigen it recognizes has not been identified. Per-base quality was not reported, and no clone a single base away is much larger than it.

The cohort was made up of approximately 700 healthy bone marrow donors. Cohort members were all nominally healthy when sampled, although unrecorded immune exposures were likely present. The donor tested CMV seropositive, placing the donor among the roughly 300 seropositive members of the cohort. Every donor gave a peripheral blood sample, and the peripheral blood mononuclear cells from that sample were used for TCR beta sequencing. The Qiagen DNeasy Blood Extraction Kit was used to extract genomic DNA from the blood cell samples. The library was obtained by the immunoSEQ multiplex PCR assay. For the multiplex PCR, a mixture combining 60 forward primers for TCR Vbeta segments and 13 reverse primers for TCR Jbeta segments was used. The CDR3 region of rearranged TCR beta genes was amplified from genomic DNA with a multiplex PCR assay. Amplified TCR beta libraries were sequenced as 87-base-pair reads on the Illumina HiSeq System. For the original study's pipeline: A later analysis counted about 82 million unique TCR beta chains across the 666 repertoires, and some 11 million of these chains were shared by at least two donors. Raw reads were error-corrected and collapsed into unique sequences by a nearest-neighbor algorithm in which closely related sequences were merged to remove PCR and sequencing errors. To assign V, D and J gene segments, CDR3 sequences were aligned to IMGT reference sequences. For a sequence to be retained, a match of at least six nucleotides to both a V gene segment and a J gene segment was required. A rearrangement was called productive if the CDR3 had no stop codons and remained in frame with V and J, and every other rearrangement was called non-productive. CDR3 was defined according to IMGT convention as the region running from the second conserved V-encoded cysteine to the conserved J-encoded phenylalanine. The earlier analysis of 500 to 750 of the donors excluded any sequence lacking an unambiguous match to a single V gene segment. In an earlier analysis of approximately 550 of the donors, V segments were called functional above 56.7% productive rearrangements and were called segregating when the between-donor standard deviation exceeded 5%. A statistical classification framework was built to diagnose cytomegalovirus status from the catalog of TCR beta chain sequences. In a later analysis, TCR nucleotide sequences were compared against IMGT/GENE-DB human TR gene sequences so that V and J genes could be assigned. In a later analysis, CDR3 sequences and most-parsimonious VDJ recombination scenarios were assigned using the TCRdist pipeline. In a later analysis, every TCR beta chain was defined by the combination of its CDR3 amino acid sequence and its V-gene family, and reads without a unique V-gene family were dropped. In a later analysis, fewer than 600 highly shared, low-generation-probability nucleotide sequences were removed to address suspected cross-contamination and a sequencing artifact. For each public chain, a later analysis derived a clonal expansion index from normalized ranks of inferred template counts within each repertoire. Generation probabilities in a later analysis came from a VDJ recombination model fitted to out-of-frame rearrangements, and those results were checked against IGoR. Hypergeometric tests were used in a later analysis to score TCR-TCR, TCR-HLA and TCR-CMV co-occurrence, with a repertoire-size bias correction applied to the TCR pairs. False discovery rates were estimated in a later analysis by permuting HLA or CMV assignments 20 times. In a later analysis, co-occurring TCRs were grouped with DBSCAN, and TCRdist sequence similarity was added when clustering was performed within HLA-allele-positive subsets. Repertoires with fewer than 30,000 or more than 120,000 public chains were left out of co-occurrence clustering, as were a handful of repertoires with anomalous nucleotide sharing. This is the immuneACCESS table as TCRdb keeps it, with only in-frame sequences that have V and J called. A part of the clones is gone; compared with another copy, unresolved V genes explain less than half, and the rest is unexplained. For V, J and clone size, that table is used; D and trimming come from the DNA. The sample table lists around 67,000 clones, about 80% of them with a count of one. The ten most abundant clones make up around 7.8% of the sample.

Study-wide findings and limitations: It was suggested by the authors that the approach could potentially be generalized to other disease states and immunological phenotypes. Only TCR beta chains were sequenced in this cohort, and the absence of alpha or paired-chain data limited detectable features. A further reported finding was that TCR beta sequences accurately predicted the HLA-A and HLA-B alleles for most subjects in the first cohort. An earlier analysis of approximately 590 of the donors showed that most TCR beta V segments appeared in productive rearrangements either about 87% or about 30% of the time, which broadly matched IMGT annotations. The classifier was reported to diagnose cytomegalovirus status with high specificity and sensitivity in both the original cohort and the validation cohort. Linkage disequilibrium might explain the correlated functional status among segregating V segments, but an unknown experimental factor could not be excluded. A later analysis found that TCR association rates varied across HLA loci, with DRB1 alleles showing the most associated TCRs and HLA-C alleles the fewest. According to a later genetic analysis, donors in an Asian-associated ancestry cluster had fewer N-insertions in productive TCRs than the approximately 690-donor mean. The study listed approximately 150 TCR beta chains as associated with cytomegalovirus. A later analysis found that HLA-associated TCR beta chains were more clonally expanded and had lower generation probabilities than equally common non-associated chains. An association between a missense DCLRE1C variant and V-gene and J-gene trimming of TCR beta chains was found in a later genetic analysis and replicated in an independent cohort. Immune exposure information for the cohort was limited to CMV serostatus. Because the 87-base-pair reads could not distinguish some IMGT-functional V segments, including TRBV6-2 and TRBV6-3, those segments were excluded. A few of the identified cytomegalovirus-associated TCR beta chains were confirmed in vitro to be specific for cytomegalovirus antigens. Most CMV-associated TCR beta chains appeared to be HLA-restricted in a later analysis, and the HLA associations seemed to be driven largely by CMV exposure. Because counts were too low, roughly 18 rarely observed V segments, including chromosome 9 orphons, were left out of the earlier analysis of approximately 500 of the donors. The presence/absence analyses assumed that sequencing depth was roughly uniform across donors, and that assumption may not be true. Across donors, most TCR sequences were observed very rarely, whereas some public TCRs were present in many individuals. Specific HLA alleles were associated with about 17,000 TCR beta sequences at a false discovery rate of 0.05 in a later analysis. A cluster of highly shared sequence variants was judged likely to represent a technical artifact of the sequencing pipeline. A later analysis reported that several top co-occurrence clusters appeared linked to parvovirus B19, influenza, CMV and Epstein-Barr virus. Because HLA typing was unavailable for some donors at each locus, only the typed subset was used in association tests. When HLA alleles, especially DR and DQ, strongly co-occurred, TCR associations were difficult to assign to individual alleles.

CDR1 SGHRS and CDR2 YFSETQ were looked up in the germline V gene. Here V drops 4 bases and J drops 2 bases, and the junction holds 4 bases not matched to any gene. The CDR3 has 14 amino acids, counting the end cysteine and phenylalanine. Only the CDR3 DNA stays, 42 bases, in frame from base 1. The sample comprised PBMCs. The source of this sequence is a man younger than 30 in good health and CMV-seropositive. The rearranged chain carries TRBV5-1 and TRBJ2-3; 7 central nucleotides agree with TRBD2. The DNA reads TGCGCCAGCAGCCCGACTAGCACCACAGATACGCAGTATTTT. This is translated as CASSPTSTTDTQYF.